This TCR beta chain appears in the sequencing data of a study of blood T cell repertoires in COVID-19. After removal of 1 base from V and 11 bases from J, the junction contained 19 bases not matched to a gene. The CDR3 has 17 residues. The germline CDR1 and CDR2 sequences are SGHDN and FVKESK. Produced via immunoSEQ multiplex PCR; TCRdb's table is partial and in-frame only. The sample includes some 390,000 clones, around 90% of them seen just once. The J gene is TRBJ1-1, the V gene TRBV14; TRBD1 aligns across 7 bases. This sequence originates from a human donor in a cohort sampled during active COVID-19. The specimen was peripheral blood. CDR3 DNA: TGTGCCAGCAGCCAAGTCGACCAACCACAGGGGCCGTTATGGGCTTTCTTT. Residues: CASSQVDQPQGPLWAFF.